A selection of T cell receptor beta chains follows, all from one sample in a study of T cell responses to AZD1222 COVID-19 vaccine. TCRdb's table, derived via immunoSEQ multiplex PCR, lists solely in-frame clones and lacks some. This table has about 180,000 clones, about nine tenths appearing once. The sample here was peripheral blood, taken 28 days after the second AZD1222 dose. The receptors here all came from an adult who received the AZD1222 COVID-19 vaccine. Each CDR3 is given with its conserved first and last residue. The D gene is left open where the match is weak. Clone size is given for some rows only: seen once, a few or many times, or a class if the clone is expanded.

clone size	J gene	D gene	V gene	CDR3 DNA	CDR3 protein
-	TRBJ2-7	-	TRBV18	TGTGCCAGCTCACCCGGGGACGGCAACGCCGAGCAGTACTTC	CASSPGDGNAEQYF
-	TRBJ1-2	-	TRBV2	TGTGCCAGCGGACTAGACAATGCACCATATGGCTACACCTTC	CASGLDNAPYGYTF
-	TRBJ1-4	-	TRBV4-1	TGCGCCAGCAGCCAAGATAGGTCCTTTGAGCCTAATGAAAAACTGTTTTTT	CASSQDRSFEPNEKLFF
once	TRBJ2-3	TRBD2	TRBV19	TGTGCCAGTAGTGCTAGCGGGACAAGCACAGATACGCAGTATTTT	CASSASGTSTDTQYF
-	TRBJ1-5	-	TRBV19	TGTGCCAGTAGTACCCGGGACATCAATCAGCCCCAGCATTTT	CASSTRDINQPQHF
-	TRBJ1-3	-	TRBV5-8	TGTGCCAGCAGCTTGGCCGGGCGGCAGGGAAACACCATATATTTT	CASSLAGRQGNTIYF
few	TRBJ2-7	TRBD1	TRBV18	TGTGCCAGCTCATGGGGACAGGGAACCTACGAGCAGTACTTC	CASSWGQGTYEQYF
-	TRBJ2-5	-	TRBV3-1/TRBV3-2	TGTGCCAGCGTCGGCCGGCAACGGGCCCAGTACTTC	CASVGRQRAQYF
few	TRBJ2-1	TRBD1	TRBV7-3	TGTGCCAGCAGCTTGTACGAGGGGGCGGAGAATGAGCAGTTCTTC	CASSLYEGAENEQFF
-	TRBJ2-7	-	TRBV9	TGTGCCAGCAGCGTAGGAGGGTATGAGCAGTACTTC	CASSVGGYEQYF
-	TRBJ2-3	-	TRBV4-2	TGTGCCAGCAGCCAAGGGGGGGGTAGGGGGAGAGATACGCAGTATTTT	CASSQGGGRGRDTQYF
once	TRBJ2-3	TRBD1	TRBV9	TGTGCCAGCAGATCGGACAGGGGAGGCGCAGATACGCAGTATTTT	CASRSDRGGADTQYF
-	TRBJ2-2	TRBD2	TRBV5-4	TGTGCCAGCCGCGGGGGGGCCACCGGGGAGCTGTTTTTT	CASRGGATGELFF
-	TRBJ1-2	-	TRBV4-1	TGCGCCAGCAGCCACAGGGCCAAGAACTATGGCTACACCTTC	CASSHRAKNYGYTF
-	TRBJ2-1	-	TRBV7-9	TGTGCCAGCAGCCCCTACAGGGCCGCCTACAATGAGCAGTTCTTC	CASSPYRAAYNEQFF
once	TRBJ1-3	-	TRBV15	TGTGCCATCGGAGGGCGGTCCAGCTCTGGAAACACCATATATTTT	CAIGGRSSSGNTIYF
-	TRBJ2-2	-	TRBV7-3	TGTGCCAGCAGCTTCGGTACAGGATGGACCGGGGAGCTGTTTTTT	CASSFGTGWTGELFF
-	TRBJ1-4	TRBD1	TRBV3-1/TRBV3-2	TGTGCCAGCAGCCAGACAGGGGCGGCGGGTGAAAAACTGTTTTTT	CASSQTGAAGEKLFF
few	TRBJ2-2	TRBD2	TRBV11-2	TGTGCCAGCAGGGGACTAGCGGGATTCACCGGGGAGCTGTTTTTT	CASRGLAGFTGELFF
-	TRBJ2-7	-	TRBV27	TGTGCCAGCAGTTTTAGCCGACAGCGCGGGGAGCAGTACTTC	CASSFSRQRGEQYF
-	TRBJ1-2	-	TRBV7-2	TGTGCCAGCAGCTTAGATTCTGGGAGGGGACTTAACTATGGCTACACCTTC	CASSLDSGRGLNYGYTF
-	TRBJ1-1	-	TRBV5-5	TGTGCCAGTGCGAAATGGGACCAGAACACTGAAGCTTTCTTT	CASAKWDQNTEAFF
-	TRBJ2-5	TRBD1	TRBV30	TGTGCCTGGAGAACAGGGGGGAACCTGGAAGAGACCCAGTACTTC	CAWRTGGNLEETQYF
-	TRBJ2-7	TRBD1	TRBV28	TGTGCCAGCAGTTTATTCAGAATCGACAGGGTCAACGAGCAGTACTTC	CASSLFRIDRVNEQYF
-	TRBJ1-1	TRBD1	TRBV7-9	TGTGCCAGCAGCCCCCTGGGGGGGGACAGCCCGAACACTGAAGCTTTCTTT	CASSPLGGDSPNTEAFF
-	TRBJ1-2	-	TRBV4-3	TGCGCCAGCAGCCAAGGTGGCCACCCGCTCGGCTATGGCTACACCTTC	CASSQGGHPLGYGYTF
-	TRBJ2-7	TRBD1	TRBV15	TGTGCCACCAGCAGAGGAGGGACAGCCTTTCTCGAGCAGTACTTC	CATSRGGTAFLEQYF
-	TRBJ1-6	-	TRBV3-1/TRBV3-2	TGTGCCAGCAGCCAAGATCTAGGGGGTAGGTGGAATTCACCCCTCCACTTT	CASSQDLGGRWNSPLHF
-	TRBJ1-4	-	TRBV4-1	TGCGCCAGCAGCCAAGATGGTACCGTCGATGAAAAACTGTTTTTT	CASSQDGTVDEKLFF
once	TRBJ2-7	-	TRBV29-1	TGCAGCGTTGAAGGGACAGCCTACGAGCAGTACTTC	CSVEGTAYEQYF
-	TRBJ2-1	TRBD2	TRBV19	TGTGCCAGTAGTTTGGGACTAGTCAATGAGCAGTTCTTC	CASSLGLVNEQFF
-	TRBJ1-1	TRBD1	TRBV2	TGTGCCAGCACTTCGACAGGGTCCGGCACTGAAGCTTTCTTT	CASTSTGSGTEAFF
-	TRBJ2-1	TRBD2	TRBV4-1	TGCGCCAGCAGCCAGACTTACGGACTAGGTACCAATGAGCAGTTCTTC	CASSQTYGLGTNEQFF
-	TRBJ1-1	-	TRBV14	TGTGCCAGCAGCAGGAGCAGGGGAGGTACTGAAGCTTTCTTT	CASSRSRGGTEAFF
-	TRBJ2-3	-	TRBV11-3	TGTGCCAGCAGCTTTAGCGCGAATACGCAGTATTTT	CASSFSANTQYF
many	TRBJ2-7	TRBD2	TRBV10-3	TGTGCCATCAGTGTGAAACTAGCGGGAGGAGGCGAGCAGTACTTC	CAISVKLAGGGEQYF
once	TRBJ2-7	-	TRBV24-1	TGTGCCACCAGTGATTGGGCAGGGGGGAACGAGCAGTACTTC	CATSDWAGGNEQYF
-	TRBJ2-5	TRBD1	TRBV9	TGTGCCAGCAGCCGCACCGGGACAGGGGGGTTCCAAGAGACCCAGTACTTC	CASSRTGTGGFQETQYF
-	TRBJ2-1	TRBD2	TRBV28	TGTGCCAGCAGTTCACTAGCGGAGAACTACAATGAGCAGTTCTTC	CASSSLAENYNEQFF
-	TRBJ2-1	TRBD2	TRBV10-2	TGCGCCAGCAGAAGACTAGCGGGAGGGCCGGGCGATGAGCAGTTCTTC	CASRRLAGGPGDEQFF
-	TRBJ1-5	TRBD1	TRBV4-1	TGCGCCAGCAGCCAAGATCAGGGGGCGCAGAATCAGCCCCAGCATTTT	CASSQDQGAQNQPQHF